A selection of T cell receptor beta chains follows, all from one sample in a study of T-cell memory formation after mild COVID-19. TCRdb itself ran the 5' RACE reads through MiXCR, one entry per CDR3 protein. The sample lists tens of thousands of distinct CDR3 sequences, around 16% occurring once. The sequencing input was PBMCs or a T cell subset sorted from them (not recorded which). The origin of the receptors is a man between 18 and 29 years old who had mild COVID-19 (a few samples of this study predate the infection). Cell type and time point are not known. Each CDR3 is given with its conserved first and last residue. D genes are given only for firm matches. Size is omitted from some rows. Given values are once, few, many or a class for expanded clones.

v_gene	len	d_gene	j_gene	abundance	CDR3nt	CDR3aa
TRBV6-9	15	TRBD1	TRBJ1-1	few	TGTGCCAGCAGTTCCACCGGACAGGCGAACACTGAAGCTTTCTTT	CASSSTGQANTEAFF
TRBV25-1	15	TRBD1	TRBJ2-7	.	TGTGCCAGCAGTGCCACCGGGACAGGGCTAAACGAGCAGTACTTC	CASSATGTGLNEQYF
TRBV9	15	.	TRBJ1-3	.	TGTGCCAGCTGCGACCCTAGGACGGGTGGAAACACCATATATTTT	CASCDPRTGGNTIYF
TRBV29-1	13	TRBD1	TRBJ2-7	.	TGCAGCGCGGGCAGGGACAGCTCCTACGAGCAGTACTTC	CSAGRDSSYEQYF
TRBV30	17	TRBD1	TRBJ1-1	few	TGTGCCTGGAGTGTTCCCTGGGACAGGAGATTGAACACTGAAGCTTTCTTT	CAWSVPWDRRLNTEAFF
TRBV5-1	14	.	TRBJ2-6	.	TGCGCCAGCAGCCCGTCACGGGTTTTAGACGTCCTGACTTTC	CASSPSRVLDVLTF
TRBV4-1	12	TRBD1	TRBJ1-1	many	TGCGCCAGCAGCCACACAGGGGTTGAAGCTTTCTTT	CASSHTGVEAFF
TRBV20-1	14	.	TRBJ2-3	once	TGCAGTGCTCTTTCAGGGGTTAGCACAGATACGCAGTATTTT	CSALSGVSTDTQYF
TRBV2	18	TRBD2	TRBJ2-5	few	TGTGCCAGCAGTGCCGGGACTAGCGGGGGTGCCCCCGAAGAGACCCAGTACTTC	CASSAGTSGGAPEETQYF
TRBV20-1	15	.	TRBJ1-1	.	TGCAGTGCTAGAGACCCGGAAGGGGTGGTCACTGAAGCTTTCTTT	CSARDPEGVVTEAFF
TRBV12-3/TRBV12-4	16	TRBD1	TRBJ1-1	few	TGTGCCAGCAGGCCCGGGACAGGGGGCCTGAACACTGAAGCTTTCTTT	CASRPGTGGLNTEAFF
TRBV19	12	.	TRBJ1-6	.	TGTGCCAGCAGGACCAGGGGATCACCCCTCCACTTT	CASRTRGSPLHF
TRBV7-8	15	.	TRBJ1-1	few	TGTGCCAGCAGTTCCAGAGCAGGGGTGAACACTGAAGCTTTCTTT	CASSSRAGVNTEAFF
TRBV10-3	16	.	TRBJ1-4	.	TGTGCCATCAGGACACAGGACGGACCAACTAATGAAAAACTGTTTTTT	CAIRTQDGPTNEKLFF
TRBV7-9	13	.	TRBJ2-7	.	TGTGCCAGCAGCTGCCCGAGGACCTACGAGCAGTACTTC	CASSCPRTYEQYF
TRBV6-5	15	.	TRBJ2-6	.	TGTGCCAGCAGTTTCACAGGGTTTGGGGCCAACGTCCTGACTTTC	CASSFTGFGANVLTF
TRBV19	13	.	TRBJ1-5	.	TGTGCCAGTAGTATAATGGGGCATCAGCCCCAGCATTTT	CASSIMGHQPQHF